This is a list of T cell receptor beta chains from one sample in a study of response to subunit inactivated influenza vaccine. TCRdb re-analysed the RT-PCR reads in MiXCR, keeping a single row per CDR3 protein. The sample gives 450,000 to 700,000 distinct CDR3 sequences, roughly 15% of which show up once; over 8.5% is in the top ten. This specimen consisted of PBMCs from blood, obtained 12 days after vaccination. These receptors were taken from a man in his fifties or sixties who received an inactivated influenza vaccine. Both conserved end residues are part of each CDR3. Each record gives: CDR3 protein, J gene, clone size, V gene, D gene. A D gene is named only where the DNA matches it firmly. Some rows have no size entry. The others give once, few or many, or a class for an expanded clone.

CDR3aa: CASSLAGTIYNEQFF
j_gene: TRBJ2-1
abundance: -
v_gene: TRBV11-2
d_gene: TRBD2

CDR3aa: CASKLLAGGFNEQFF
j_gene: TRBJ2-1
abundance: -
v_gene: TRBV12-3/TRBV12-4
d_gene: TRBD2

CDR3aa: CASSYSGTGGPKTLTDTQYF
j_gene: TRBJ2-3
abundance: -
v_gene: TRBV6-2/TRBV6-3
d_gene: TRBD1

CDR3aa: CASSLWFSGGLNTDTQYF
j_gene: TRBJ2-3
abundance: -
v_gene: TRBV27
d_gene: TRBD2

CDR3aa: CASRAGRQAYNEQFF
j_gene: TRBJ2-1
abundance: -
v_gene: TRBV12-3/TRBV12-4
d_gene: -

CDR3aa: CASSYSSARAGNQPQHF
j_gene: TRBJ1-5
abundance: few
v_gene: TRBV6-5
d_gene: -

CDR3aa: CSAHSLRAGEQYF
j_gene: TRBJ2-7
abundance: few
v_gene: TRBV20-1
d_gene: -

CDR3aa: CASSQVEASASSPLHF
j_gene: TRBJ1-6
abundance: few
v_gene: TRBV3-1
d_gene: -

CDR3aa: CATSDFGTGDETQYF
j_gene: TRBJ2-5
abundance: many
v_gene: TRBV24-1
d_gene: TRBD1

CDR3aa: CASSVVGGSYNEQFF
j_gene: TRBJ2-1
abundance: many
v_gene: TRBV9
d_gene: -

CDR3aa: CASSYGGQGSNSPLHF
j_gene: TRBJ1-6
abundance: -
v_gene: TRBV6-5
d_gene: TRBD1

CDR3aa: CASSADRAGDTQYF
j_gene: TRBJ2-3
abundance: -
v_gene: TRBV11-2
d_gene: TRBD1

CDR3aa: CASSQGVADTQYF
j_gene: TRBJ2-3
abundance: few
v_gene: TRBV3-1
d_gene: -

CDR3aa: CASSQASGGPLSYNEQFF
j_gene: TRBJ2-1
abundance: -
v_gene: TRBV4-1
d_gene: TRBD2